This entry is about one T cell receptor beta chain. What it binds is not known. The data are from a study of blood T cells in healthy people across ages. CDR3 length equals 17 residues. Germline loops: CDR1 LGHNA, CDR2 YNFKEQ. The ends lost 0 bases at V and 5 bases at J; junction bases unmatched: 9. For the second PCR, which ran for about 7 to 11 cycles, a sample-barcoded 5' primer and a J-beta primer mix were used. A single record per CDR3 protein comes from TCRdb applying MiXCR to the 5' RACE reads. The table includes about 290,000 distinct CDR3 sequences, 27% detected once. Study findings and constraints: Comparison with aged donors showed that long-lived donors had more naive CD4+ cells and higher diversity.

J is TRBJ2-3 and V is TRBV4-2; 9 bases align to TRBD2. This clonotype was obtained from a woman aged 70 to 79 in good health. Sample: blood. CDR3 DNA: TGTGCCAGCAGCCAAGATCGGGCTAGCGGGACTAAAGATACGCAGTATTTT. Translated: CASSQDRASGTKDTQYF.